Given below is one T cell receptor (beta chain) in context. Its antigen target is currently unknown. Qualities for individual bases were not recorded, and no much larger clone is one base off. The sample belongs to a study of blood T cell repertoires in COVID-19 (TCRdb year 2020). Looking at the study overall: Collaborator samples came from the United States, Italy and Spain and covered acute and convalescent phases of COVID-19. The repertoires were made available in a free public database intended to serve as a resource for research on the immune response to SARS-CoV-2. Subjects who had been exposed to COVID-19, were actively infected with it, or had recovered from it provided the deeply sampled blood TCRbeta repertoires that made up the dataset. The material from the prospective study consisted of cDNA or gDNA derived from T cells, B-cell-depleted T cells, or PBMCs. Nearly every sample came with metadata listing a de-identified subject ID, COVID-19 status, age in years and sex. HLA class I and class II types, where available, came from metadata supplied by the sample provider rather than from assay-based typing. Samples came from the ongoing ImmuneRACE study (first 160 participants) plus 1,254 subjects from 6 global collaborators.

V is cut by 6 bases and J by 8 bases, and the space between the germline ends is 11 bases. Spanning cysteine to phenylalanine, the CDR3 consists of 12 amino acids. The kept DNA is CDR3 alone, 36 bases in frame from the first base. According to the germline V gene (reference sequence), CDR1 reads MNHEY and CDR2 reads SMNVEV. General conclusions and limits of the study: The amount of clinical and demographic metadata varied by source and participant and was provided uncurated.

Enrolling through a virtual design, the prospective study's participants ranged in age from about 18 to 100 years and lived across about two dozen United States geographic areas. In the prospective study, participants were assigned to cohorts based on the clinical history participants reported in a screening survey and a study questionnaire. Recovered participants in ImmuneRACE Cohort 3 were defined by two consecutive negative NP/OP PCR tests, clearance by a healthcare professional, or resolution of symptoms. Mobile phlebotomists in the prospective study collected whole blood, serum and a nasopharyngeal or oropharyngeal swab from every participant. Prospective study participants could optionally give additional blood draws and questionnaires over an approximately two-month period. Prospective study blood samples were shipped either frozen or at room temperature before DNA extraction. TCRbeta CDR3 regions were amplified from genomic DNA using the immunoSEQ Assay, a bias-controlled multiplex PCR. In the authors' own workflow: The number of nucleated cells in each sample was estimated from the amplification of reference gene primers within the assay. To quantify the absolute abundance of each unique TCRbeta CDR3 rearrangement, sequence reads were collapsed and filtered. For each sample, productive Simpson clonality was calculated as the square root of Simpson's diversity index across productive rearrangements. In its TCRdb copy, this immuneACCESS table keeps in-frame sequences only and misses some clones. Where compared with another copy, unresolved V genes explain less than half of these, and the others have no known cause. V and J calls plus clone size are reproduced from that table; the DNA served to infer D and trimming. This sample lists under 500,000 clones; around 91% were detected once. Approximately 1.2% of the sample is held by the ten biggest clonotypes.

The receptor chain draws on TRBV27 and TRBJ1-5; TRBD1 is possibly the D segment (5 matching bases). Sequencing used PBMCs or T cells enriched from blood (not recorded which). The sequence was obtained from a man under 40 who had recovered from COVID-19. The CDR3: CASRGVGEPQHF. At the DNA level, the sequence is TGTGCCAGCAGAGGGGTTGGTGAGCCCCAGCATTTT.